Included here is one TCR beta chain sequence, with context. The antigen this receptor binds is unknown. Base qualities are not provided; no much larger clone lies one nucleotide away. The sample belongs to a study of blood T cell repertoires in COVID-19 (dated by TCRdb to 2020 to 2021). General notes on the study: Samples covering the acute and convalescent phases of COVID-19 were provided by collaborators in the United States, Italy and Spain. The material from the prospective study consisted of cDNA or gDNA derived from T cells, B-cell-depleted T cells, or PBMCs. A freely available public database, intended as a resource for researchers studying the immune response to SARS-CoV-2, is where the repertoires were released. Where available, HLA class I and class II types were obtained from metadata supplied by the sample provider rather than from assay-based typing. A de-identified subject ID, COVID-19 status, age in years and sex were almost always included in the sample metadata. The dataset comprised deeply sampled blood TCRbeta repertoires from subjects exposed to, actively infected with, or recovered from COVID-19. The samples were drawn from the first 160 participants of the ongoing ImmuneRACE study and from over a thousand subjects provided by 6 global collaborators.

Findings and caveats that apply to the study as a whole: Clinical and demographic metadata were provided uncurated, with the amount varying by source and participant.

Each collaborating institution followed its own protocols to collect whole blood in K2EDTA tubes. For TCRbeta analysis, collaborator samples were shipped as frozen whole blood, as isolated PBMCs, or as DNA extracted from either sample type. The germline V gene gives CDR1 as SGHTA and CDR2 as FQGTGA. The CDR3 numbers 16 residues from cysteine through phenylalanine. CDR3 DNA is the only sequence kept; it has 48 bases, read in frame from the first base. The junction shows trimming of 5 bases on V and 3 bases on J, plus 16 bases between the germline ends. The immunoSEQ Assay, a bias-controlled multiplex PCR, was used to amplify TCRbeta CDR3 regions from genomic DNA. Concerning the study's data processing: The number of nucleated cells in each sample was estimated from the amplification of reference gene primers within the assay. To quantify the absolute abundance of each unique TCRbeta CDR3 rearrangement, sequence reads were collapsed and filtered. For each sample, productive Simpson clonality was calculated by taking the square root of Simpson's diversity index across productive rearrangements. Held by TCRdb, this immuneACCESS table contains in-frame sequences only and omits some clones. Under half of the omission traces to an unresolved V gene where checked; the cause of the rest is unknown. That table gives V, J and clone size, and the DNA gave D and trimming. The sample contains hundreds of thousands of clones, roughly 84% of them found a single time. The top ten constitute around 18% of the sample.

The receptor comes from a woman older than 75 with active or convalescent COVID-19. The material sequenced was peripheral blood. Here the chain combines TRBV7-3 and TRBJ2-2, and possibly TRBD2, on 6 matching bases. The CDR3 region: CASSASGGADTGELFF. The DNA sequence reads TGTGCCAGCAGCGCATCCGGCGGGGCTGACACCGGGGAGCTGTTTTTT.